This TCR beta chain was found in a study of T cell repertoires in cytomegalovirus infection. In the study overall: Matching HLA type and CMV infection were both indicated by public TCR beta signatures.

One entry per CDR3 protein results from TCRdb running MiXCR on the reads. Among hundreds of thousands of distinct CDR3 sequences listed, approximately 25% were seen once. General study findings and limits: Predominance within the ex vivo response was attributable to HLA-C-restricted CMV-specific TCR beta clonotypes. There were carriers of CMV plus the relevant HLA, and cumulative public TCR beta family frequency identified them.

The germline gives CDR1 SEHNR, CDR2 FQNEAQ (reference sequence). This CDR3 comprises 14 residues. Trimming removed 7 bases from V and 5 bases from J, with 12 bases in between. This clonotype was recorded many times. What it binds is unknown. The TCR was taken from a human donor in good health (CMV status not recorded). Some clones in this sample may be carry-over from other donors' samples. The chain uses TRBV7-9 and TRBJ1-6, with D maybe TRBD1 (6 bases). Sequencing used CD8+ T cells from PBMCs. The CDR3 bases are TGTGCCAGCACCTTCCGGACAGATAATTCACCCCTCCACTTT. Residues: CASTFRTDNSPLHF.